The 27 T cell receptor beta chains given below trace back to one sample, sequenced in a study of cytomegalovirus exposure and HLA in healthy donors. Researchers ran the PCR with 60 Vbeta and 13 Jbeta primers. Profiling relied on immunoSEQ multiplex PCR, and the TCRdb table lists in-frame clones only, not all of them. The sample consists of about 200,000 clones, 75% to 85% of them appearing once. Input material: PBMCs. Every receptor here comes from a woman aged 45-65 years in good health and CMV-seronegative.

J is TRBJ1-1 and V is TRBV5-5; weak D call: TRBD1 (6 bases). V lost 0 bases to trimming and J lost 3 bases, with 12 bases between them. CDR3 length: 15 amino acids. Germline values: CDR1 SGHKS, CDR2 YYEKEE (reference sequence). The CDR3: CASSLVQGFYTEAFF. The CDR3 coding sequence is TGTGCCAGCAGCTTGGTCCAGGGGTTTTACACTGAAGCTTTCTTT.

The V gene is TRBV5-1, the J gene TRBJ2-2, with D uncertain. This CDR3 is built from 15 residues. V lost 1 base and J lost 1, with 8 bases in between. Germline loops: CDR1 SGHRS, CDR2 YFSETQ. DNA of the CDR3: TGCGCCAGCAGCTTGCCCTTACTGAACACCGGGGAGCTGTTTTTT. Protein product: CASSLPLLNTGELFF.

Worth noting for this clone: Sequence at one end of the junction differs from germline and may be a read error. The chain uses TRBV5-1 and TRBJ1-4, with TRBD1 as a possible D gene (6 bases). The CDR3 covers 15 residues. The germline V gene has CDR1 SGHRS and CDR2 YFSETQ. The CDR3 spells CVSSLHGQSHEKLFF. As DNA, the CDR3 is TGCGTCAGCAGCTTGCACGGACAGTCCCATGAAAAACTGTTTTTT.

The gene calls are TRBV30 and TRBJ1-4; 8 nucleotides match TRBD1. The germline gives CDR1 GTSNPN, CDR2 SVGIG (reference sequence). This CDR3 spans 15 amino acids. V was clipped by 0 bases and J by 7 bases; unmatched bases: 7. Here the CDR3 DNA reads TGTGCCTGGAGTGTTTTAGGACAGGGTCGTGAAAAACTGTTTTTT. The encoded protein is CAWSVLGQGREKLFF.

CDR3 sequence: CASSYGQGGYGYTF. The CDR3 bases are TGTGCCAGCAGTTATGGACAGGGGGGCTATGGCTACACCTTC. The rearrangement links TRBV6-6 to TRBJ1-2; TRBD1 agrees at 10 bases. CDR3 length: 14 residues. Germline CDR1 MNHNY, CDR2 SVGAGI (reference sequence). V shed 3 bases and J 4 bases; nucleotides not matched to a gene: 2.

The rearrangement links TRBV30 to TRBJ2-1, with D unclear. The CDR3 has 14 residues. The germline V gene has CDR1 GTSNPN and CDR2 SVGIG (reference sequence). The V end lost 4 bases, the J end lost 0 bases, and 10 bases lay between the germline ends. Here the CDR3 reads CAWKRLSSYNEQFF. The CDR3 DNA follows: TGTGCCTGGAAGAGACTCTCCTCCTACAATGAGCAGTTCTTC. Full variable domain (outside the CDR3, taken from reference TRBV30 and TRBJ2-1): SQTIHQWPATLVQPVGSPLSLECTVEGTSNPNLYWYRQAAGRGLQLLFYSVGIGQISSEVPQNLSASRPQDRQFILSSKKLLLSDSGFYLCAWKRLSSYNEQFFGPGTRLTVL.

The chain employs TRBV5-6 and TRBJ2-5, with D hard to call. The J call may be incorrect, as the DNA end agrees better with TRBJ2-7. Germline CDR1 is SGHDT and CDR2 is YYEEEE. The CDR3 has 13 amino acids. The CDR3: CASSLQISYEQYF. The CDR3, as DNA: TGTGCCAGCAGCTTACAGATTTCCTACGAGCAGTACTTC.

V gene TRBV19 combines with J gene TRBJ2-7, with TRBD1 identical over 10 bases. Unmatched junction bases numbered 1, after V lost 4 bases and J lost 1 base. Germline lookup yields CDR1 LNHDA and CDR2 SQIVND (reference sequence). The CDR3 covers 14 residues. The CDR3 nucleotides read TGTGCCAGTAGTAGACAGGGGGCTTCCTACGAGCAGTACTTC. It is translated as CASSRQGASYEQYF.

V and J are TRBV6-1 and TRBJ1-2; tentatively, D is TRBD1 (5 bases). V gave up 2 bases and J gave up 4 bases, with 11 bases separating them. This CDR3 region has 14 residues. CDR1 and CDR2 (germline): MNHNS, SASEGT. CDR3 in DNA: TGTGCCAGCAGTGAATCACCGGGACTCTATGGCTACACCTTC. It codes for CASSESPGLYGYTF.

This clone was found once. The chain employs TRBV10-2 and TRBJ2-7; 13 nucleotides match TRBD2. CDR1 is WSHSY and CDR2 is SAAADI in the germline V gene. This CDR3 contains 19 residues. V trimming: 6 bases; J trimming: 2 bases; junction bases outside the gene matches: 16. Here the CDR3 DNA reads TGCGCCAGCAGAGGACTAGCGGGAGAATCCCCACCCTTAGCCTACGAGCAGTACTTC. Residues: CASRGLAGESPPLAYEQYF.

V and J are TRBV15 and TRBJ1-2, with D hard to call. The CDR3 consists of 13 residues. V was pared by 0 bases and J by 4 bases, with 6 bases between. The germline V gene has CDR1 LNHNV and CDR2 YYDKDF (reference sequence). As DNA, the CDR3 is TGTGCCACCAGCAGAGAGCGCGGCTATGGCTACACCTTC. Translation: CATSRERGYGYTF.

The genes are TRBV28 and TRBJ1-1; no clear D. CDR3 length equals 13 residues. The V end was cut by 5 bases, the J end by 4 bases, with 11 bases between. Germline assignment: CDR1 MDHEN and CDR2 SYDVKM. The CDR3, as DNA: TGTGCCAGCAGTCTACGGGGTGGCACTGAAGCTTTCTTT. It yields the protein CASSLRGGTEAFF.

The chain carries TRBV28 and TRBJ2-5; 8 bases agree with TRBD2. Looked up from germline, CDR1 is MDHEN and CDR2 is SYDVKM. The CDR3 contains 13 residues. V gave up 6 bases and J gave up 3 bases; unmatched junction bases: 3. The CDR3 DNA reads TGTGCCAGCAGCTTTAGCGGGAAAGAGACCCAGTACTTC. Translation: CASSFSGKETQYF.

CDR3 sequence (DNA): TGTGCCAGCAGCTTGAGGCGGCCTAACACCGGGGAGCTGTTTTTT. As protein: CASSLRRPNTGELFF. The genes are TRBV5-8 and TRBJ2-2; D ambiguous. Germline V gene data show CDR1 as SGHTS and CDR2 as YDEGEE. Trimming left V 1 base short and J 2 bases short, with 9 bases between. This CDR3 has 15 residues.

The V call is TRBV4-1, the J call TRBJ2-1, with D perhaps matching TRBD2 (5 bases). Germline loops: CDR1 MGHRA, CDR2 YSYEKL. The V and J ends lost 0 bases and 8 bases respectively, with 11 bases between them. This CDR3 has 14 amino acids. This CDR3 is CASSQDRGRDEQFF. The CDR3 nucleotides read TGCGCCAGCAGCCAAGATCGGGGTAGGGATGAGCAGTTCTTC.

V gene TRBV28 combines with J gene TRBJ1-5, with 8 bases identical to TRBD1. With V trimmed by 3 bases and J by 4 bases, 5 bases remained unmatched. Germline V lookup: CDR1 MDHEN, CDR2 SYDVKM. The CDR3 is made up of 15 amino acids. CDR3 in amino acids: CASSFRDRKNQPQHF. The CDR3 DNA sequence: TGTGCCAGCAGTTTCAGGGACAGGAAAAATCAGCCCCAGCATTTT.

The V gene is TRBV7-2, the J gene TRBJ2-5; perhaps TRBD2 as D (5 bases). V lost 5 bases to trimming and J lost 5 bases, with 15 bases between them. The CDR3 is 14 residues long. Germline V lookup: CDR1 SGHTA, CDR2 FQGNSA. The CDR3 loop is CASSKNRDRETQYF. Here the CDR3 DNA reads TGTGCCAGCAGCAAAAACCGGGATAGGGAGACCCAGTACTTC. The full variable domain, rest sourced from reference TRBV7-2 and TRBJ2-5, is GAGVSQSPSNKVTEKGKDVELRCDPISGHTALYWYRQSLGQGLEFLIYFQGNSAPDKSGLPSDRFSAERTGGSVSTLTIQRTQQEDSAVYLCASSKNRDRETQYFGPGTRLLVL.

The rearrangement joins TRBV2 to TRBJ2-3; 11 bases map to TRBD2. The CDR3 totals 17 residues. The germline CDR1 and CDR2 sequences are SNHLY and FYNNEI. V trimming: 6 bases; J trimming: 4 bases; junction bases outside the gene matches: 12. Written as DNA, the CDR3 is TGTGCCAGCAGGCCCGCCCGCGTAGCGGGAGGGCCAGATACGCAGTATTTT. Translation: CASRPARVAGGPDTQYF.

The rearrangement uses TRBV7-2 and TRBJ2-3; no clear D. V lost 2 bases, J lost 1 base, and 4 bases lay in between. This CDR3 has 13 residues. Germline V gene lookup returns CDR1 SGHTA and CDR2 FQGNSA. CDR3 coding DNA: TGTGCCAGCAGCTTAACGGGCACAGATACGCAGTATTTT. This codes for CASSLTGTDTQYF.

The chain joins TRBV6-5 to TRBJ2-5; 8 bases align to TRBD2. The CDR3 extends over 13 amino acids. The V gene's germline CDR1 is MNHEY and CDR2 SVGAGI. Unmatched junction bases numbered 6, after V lost 7 bases and J lost 5 bases. The CDR3 sequence is CASKDGLAETQYF. As DNA, the CDR3 is TGTGCCAGCAAAGACGGACTAGCCGAGACCCAGTACTTC.

The chain has TRBV11-3 and TRBJ2-1; possibly TRBD2 for D (6 bases). From germline, CDR1 is SGHNT and CDR2 YENEEA. V was pared by 0 bases and J by 3 bases, with 12 bases between. This CDR3 spans 16 amino acids. CDR3 in amino acids: CASSLEGGALYNEQFF. The CDR3 nucleotides read TGTGCCAGCAGCTTAGAGGGCGGGGCTCTCTACAATGAGCAGTTCTTC. Filled out from reference TRBV11-3 and TRBJ2-1, the complete variable domain reads EAGVVQSPRYKIIEKKQPVAFWCNPISGHNTLYWYLQNLGQGPELLIRYENEEAVDDSQLPKDRFSAERLKGVDSTLKIQPAELGDSAVYLCASSLEGGALYNEQFFGPGTRLTVL.

V is TRBV10-3 and J is TRBJ1-3, with D perhaps matching TRBD1 (5 bases). CDR3 length equals 15 residues. Germline lookup yields CDR1 ENHRY and CDR2 SYGVKD. V shed 6 bases and J shed 2 bases, with 14 bases lying between them. This CDR3 reads CAISPGQTTGNTIYF. CDR3 sequence (DNA): TGTGCCATCAGCCCAGGACAAACTACTGGAAACACCATATATTTT.

This clone has only a few counts. The V gene is TRBV27, the J gene TRBJ1-2; the match to TRBD1 covers 10 bases. CDR3 length equals 14 residues. After removal of 8 bases from V and 4 bases from J, the junction contained 7 bases not matched to a gene. Germline V gives CDR1 MNHEY, CDR2 SMNVEV (reference sequence). CDR3 DNA sequence: TGTGCCAGCGGAAATCGGGACAGGGGCTATGGCTACACCTTC. Translation: CASGNRDRGYGYTF.

The J gene is TRBJ2-7, the V gene TRBV18; D uncertain. The CDR3 has 16 amino acids. The V end was cut by 5 bases, the J end by 9 bases, with 26 bases between. Per germline, CDR1 KGHSH and CDR2 LQKENI. CDR3 protein: CASSSDNLPELSWQYF. Written as DNA, the CDR3 is TGTGCCAGCTCATCAGACAACCTCCCCGAACTGTCTTGGCAGTACTTC.

The chain combines TRBV10-2 with TRBJ1-1, with D maybe TRBD1 (5 bases). The germline CDR1 and CDR2 sequences are WSHSY and SAAADI. The CDR3 loop spans 13 amino acids. V gave up 2 bases and J gave up 6 bases, with 10 bases separating them. For the CDR3, the DNA is TGCGCCAGCAGTGAGATCTGGGGCGCTGAAGCTTTCTTT. Its protein is CASSEIWGAEAFF.

J is TRBJ1-1 and V is TRBV11-3; possibly TRBD1 for D (5 bases). The germline V and J ends were trimmed by 5 bases and 0 bases, with 13 bases remaining between them. The CDR3 totals 15 residues. The germline V gene has CDR1 SGHNT and CDR2 YENEEA. CDR3 amino acids: CASSTTQGLNTEAFF. The CDR3 coding sequence is TGTGCCAGCAGCACCACTCAGGGATTGAACACTGAAGCTTTCTTT.

The chain recombines TRBV20-1 with TRBJ2-5, with D possibly TRBD2 on 5 matching bases. This CDR3 has 11 residues. The germline CDR1 and CDR2 sequences are DFQATT and SNEGSKA (reference sequence). V lost 6 bases, J lost 5 bases, and 10 bases lay in between. CDR3 coding DNA: TGCAGTGCCCTTGGACTGGAGACCCAGTACTTC. Its translation is CSALGLETQYF.